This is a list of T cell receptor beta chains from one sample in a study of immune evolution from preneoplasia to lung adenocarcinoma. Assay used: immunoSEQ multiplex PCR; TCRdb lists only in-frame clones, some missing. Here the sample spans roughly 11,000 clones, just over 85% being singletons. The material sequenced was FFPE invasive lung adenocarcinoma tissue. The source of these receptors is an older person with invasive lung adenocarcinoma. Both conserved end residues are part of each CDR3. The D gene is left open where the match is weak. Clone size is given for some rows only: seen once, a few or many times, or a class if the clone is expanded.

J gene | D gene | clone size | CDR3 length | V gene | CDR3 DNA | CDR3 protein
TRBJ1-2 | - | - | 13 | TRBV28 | TGTGCCAGCAGACCGCCGGGTTCCTATGGCTACACCTTC | CASRPPGSYGYTF
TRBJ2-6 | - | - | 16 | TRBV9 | TGTGCCAGCAGCGGAGTCAGGGGTTCTGGGGCCAACGTCCTGACTTTC | CASSGVRGSGANVLTF
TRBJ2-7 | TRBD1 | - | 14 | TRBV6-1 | TGTGCCAGCATCCTCACCGGACAGGGCTTCGAGCAGTACTTC | CASILTGQGFEQYF
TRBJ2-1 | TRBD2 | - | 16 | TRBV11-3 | TGTGCCAGCAGCTCTGGGATAGCGGGGGGGCCCAATGAGCAGTTCTTC | CASSSGIAGGPNEQFF
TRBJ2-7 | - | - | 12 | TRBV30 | TGTGCCTGGGGACCAGCTGACTACGAGCAGTACTTC | CAWGPADYEQYF
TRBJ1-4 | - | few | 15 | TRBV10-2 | TGCGCCAGCAGTGATTGGGGGCTGAAGAATGAAAAACTGTTTTTT | CASSDWGLKNEKLFF
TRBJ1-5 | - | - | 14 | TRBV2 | TGTGCCAGCAGCGAAAGGATTAACAATCAGCCCCAGCATTTT | CASSERINNQPQHF
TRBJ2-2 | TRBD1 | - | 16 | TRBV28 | TGTGCCAGCAGTTTACCCGGGACAGGGGGCACCGGGGAGCTGTTTTTT | CASSLPGTGGTGELFF
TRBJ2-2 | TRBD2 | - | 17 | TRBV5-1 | TGCGCCAGCAGCTTGGCGGGTAGCGGGGGCTTCACCGGGGAGCTGTTTTTT | CASSLAGSGGFTGELFF
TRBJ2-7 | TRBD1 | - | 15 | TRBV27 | TGTGCCAGCAGTTTAGGGGACAGTCCAACCTACGAGCAGTACTTC | CASSLGDSPTYEQYF
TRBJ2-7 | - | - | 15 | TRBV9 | TGTGCCAGCAGCGTAGATGTAGGGCTCCACTACGAGCAGTACTTC | CASSVDVGLHYEQYF
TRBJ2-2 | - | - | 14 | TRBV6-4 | TGTGCCAGCAGTGCTGCCCCAGGCACCGGGGAGCTGTTTTTT | CASSAAPGTGELFF
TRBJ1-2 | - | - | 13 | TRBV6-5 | TGTGCCAGCAGTTACGAGGGGACCTATGGCTACACCTTC | CASSYEGTYGYTF
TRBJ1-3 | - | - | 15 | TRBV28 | TGTGCCAGCAGTAAAGGACGGTTCTCTGGAAACACCATATATTTT | CASSKGRFSGNTIYF
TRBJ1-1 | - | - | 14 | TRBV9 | TGTGCCAGCAGCCCCTACGTCTCGAACACTGAAGCTTTCTTT | CASSPYVSNTEAFF
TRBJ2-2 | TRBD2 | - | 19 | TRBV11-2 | TGTGCCAGCAGCTTAGAGCGGCTGGGGGGACTAGCAAGAACCGGGGAGCTGTTTTTT | CASSLERLGGLARTGELFF
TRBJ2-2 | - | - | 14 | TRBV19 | TGTGCCAGTAACTTACACCTAAACACCGGGGAGCTGTTTTTT | CASNLHLNTGELFF
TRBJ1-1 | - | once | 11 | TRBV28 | TGTGCCAGCAGTTTTGGAGGCGGAGCTTTCTTT | CASSFGGGAFF
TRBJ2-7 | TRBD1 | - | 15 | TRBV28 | TGTGCCAGCAGTTCACCGGGGACAGGGGTCCTCGAGCAGTACTTC | CASSSPGTGVLEQYF
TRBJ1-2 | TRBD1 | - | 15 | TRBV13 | TGTGCCAGCAGCTCTCGGACAGGGCCCGAGTTCGACTACACCTTC | CASSSRTGPEFDYTF
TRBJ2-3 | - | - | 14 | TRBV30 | TGTGCCTGGAGTGTGGGGCAGGGTTCAGATACGCAGTATTTT | CAWSVGQGSDTQYF
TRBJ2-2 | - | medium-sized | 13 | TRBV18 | TGTGCCAGCTCACCTTGGGACACCGGGGAGCTGTTTTTT | CASSPWDTGELFF
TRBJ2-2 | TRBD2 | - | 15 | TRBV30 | TGTGCCTGGAACACGGGACTAGTTCCGACCGGGGAGCTGTTTTTT | CAWNTGLVPTGELFF
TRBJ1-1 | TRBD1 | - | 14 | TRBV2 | TGTGCCAGCAGCCGACAGGGAGTGAACACTGAAGCTTTCTTT | CASSRQGVNTEAFF
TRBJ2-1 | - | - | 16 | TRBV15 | TGTGCCACCAGCAGAGGGGCGCAGAGCTCCTACAATGAGCAGTTCTTC | CATSRGAQSSYNEQFF
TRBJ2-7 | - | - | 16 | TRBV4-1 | TGCGCCAGCAGCCAAGATCAAGCTAGTGGTTACTACGAGCAGTACTTC | CASSQDQASGYYEQYF